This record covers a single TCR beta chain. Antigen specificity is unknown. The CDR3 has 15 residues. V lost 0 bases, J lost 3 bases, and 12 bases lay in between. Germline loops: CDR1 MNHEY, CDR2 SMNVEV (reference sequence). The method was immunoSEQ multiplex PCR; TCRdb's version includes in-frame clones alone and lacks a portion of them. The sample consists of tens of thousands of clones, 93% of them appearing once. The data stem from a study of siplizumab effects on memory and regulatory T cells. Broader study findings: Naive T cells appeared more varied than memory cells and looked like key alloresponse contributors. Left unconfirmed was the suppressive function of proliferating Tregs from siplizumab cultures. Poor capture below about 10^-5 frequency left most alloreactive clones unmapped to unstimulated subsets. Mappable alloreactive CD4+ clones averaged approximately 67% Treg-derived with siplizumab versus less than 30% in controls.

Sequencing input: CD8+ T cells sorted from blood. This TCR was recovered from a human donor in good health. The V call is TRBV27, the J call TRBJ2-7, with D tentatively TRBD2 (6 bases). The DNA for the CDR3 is TGTGCCAGCAGTTTATCGTTCCCCGGGAGCTACGAGCAGTACTTC. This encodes CASSLSFPGSYEQYF.